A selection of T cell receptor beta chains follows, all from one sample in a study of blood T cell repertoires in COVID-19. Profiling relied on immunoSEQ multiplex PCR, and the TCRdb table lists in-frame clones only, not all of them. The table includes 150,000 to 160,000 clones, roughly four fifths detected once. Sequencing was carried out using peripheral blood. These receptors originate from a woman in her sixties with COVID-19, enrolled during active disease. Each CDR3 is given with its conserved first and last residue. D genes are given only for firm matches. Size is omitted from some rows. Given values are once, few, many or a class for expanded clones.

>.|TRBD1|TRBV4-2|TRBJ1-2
TGTGCCAGCAGCCCCCAGCCCACCGACAGGGCAACGGCCCAATTCAACTATGGCTACACCTTC
CASSPQPTDRATAQFNYGYTF
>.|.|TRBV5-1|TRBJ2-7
TGCGCCAGCAGCTTTGTGGGGGCCCAGACCTACGAGCAGTACTTC
CASSFVGAQTYEQYF
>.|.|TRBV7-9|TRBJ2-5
TGTGCCAGCAGCTTAGGCGGAGGGTGGGAGACCCAGTACTTC
CASSLGGGWETQYF
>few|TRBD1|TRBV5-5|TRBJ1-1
TGTGCCAGCAGCGTTGTGGCCGGGACAGGGGGCACTGAAGCTTTCTTT
CASSVVAGTGGTEAFF
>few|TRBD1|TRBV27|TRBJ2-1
TGTGCCAGCACTGACGGGACAGGGGGTTACAATGAGCAGTTCTTC
CASTDGTGGYNEQFF
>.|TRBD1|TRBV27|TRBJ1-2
TGTGCCAGCAGTCGGCAAGGACAGGGCTCCTATGGCTACACCTTC
CASSRQGQGSYGYTF
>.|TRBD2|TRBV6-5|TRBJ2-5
TGTGCCAATTCTCGAGCGGGAGGGCAAGAGACCCAGTACTTC
CANSRAGGQETQYF
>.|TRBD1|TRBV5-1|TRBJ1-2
TGCGCCAGCAGCCAAGGGACAGCCTATGGCTACACCTTC
CASSQGTAYGYTF
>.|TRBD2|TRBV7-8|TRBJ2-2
TGTGCCAGCAGCTTAGAGGCCAGCGGGAGAAGACGGACCGGGGAGCTGTTTTTT
CASSLEASGRRRTGELFF
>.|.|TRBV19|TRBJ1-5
TGTGCCAGTAGTGTCCGGGATCAGCCCCAGCATTTT
CASSVRDQPQHF
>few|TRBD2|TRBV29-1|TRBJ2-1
TGCAGCGTTGAAGGGGCGGGAGGGGGTAATGAGCAGTTCTTC
CSVEGAGGGNEQFF
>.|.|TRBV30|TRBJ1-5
TGTGCCTGGACGGTCGACAATCAGCCCCAGCATTTT
CAWTVDNQPQHF
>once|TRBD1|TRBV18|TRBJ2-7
TGTGCCAGCTCACTGCGGACAGGCTACGAGCAGTACTTC
CASSLRTGYEQYF
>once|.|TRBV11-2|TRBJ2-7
TGTGCCAGCAGTAGAAACCGGGACTCCAACGAGCAGTACTTC
CASSRNRDSNEQYF
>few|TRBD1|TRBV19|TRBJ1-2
TGTGCCAGTAGTGTTCGGACAGGGTATGGCTACACCTTC
CASSVRTGYGYTF
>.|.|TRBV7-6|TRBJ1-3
TGTGCCAGCAGCTTAGTGACAGTTCCTGGAAACACCATATATTTT
CASSLVTVPGNTIYF
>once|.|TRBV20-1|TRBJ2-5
TGCAGTGCTAGCTCTGAGACCCAGTACTTC
CSASSETQYF
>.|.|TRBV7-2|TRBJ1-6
TGTGCCAGCAACTCAAATTCACCCCTCCACTTT
CASNSNSPLHF
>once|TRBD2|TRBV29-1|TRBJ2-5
TGCAGCGTAGGGACTAGCGTCCCAGAGACCCAGTACTTC
CSVGTSVPETQYF
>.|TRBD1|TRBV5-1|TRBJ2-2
TGCGCCAGCAGCCAAGGACAGGGGGCCTCCCGGAGCACCGGGGAGCTGTTTTTT
CASSQGQGASRSTGELFF
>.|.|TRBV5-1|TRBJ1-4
TGCGCCAGCAGCCCCAGGACAGTAGATAATGAAAAACTGTTTTTT
CASSPRTVDNEKLFF
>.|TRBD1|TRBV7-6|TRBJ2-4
TGTGCCAGCAGCCCCGGGACAGGGAGAGAAAACATTCAGTACTTC
CASSPGTGRENIQYF
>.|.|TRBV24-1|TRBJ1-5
TGTGCCACCAGTGAATCTCGTGGCAGGGCCTCCGGCAATCAGCCCCAGCATTTT
CATSESRGRASGNQPQHF
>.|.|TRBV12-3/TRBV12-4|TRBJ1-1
TGTGCCAGCAGTTTTGGCTTCGGAGGAGCTTTCTTT
CASSFGFGGAFF
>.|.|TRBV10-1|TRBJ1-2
TGCGCCAGCAGTGATTCAGGAATTGGCTACACCTTC
CASSDSGIGYTF
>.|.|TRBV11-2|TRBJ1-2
TGTGCCAGCAGCTTAGTGGGGGGTAACTATGGCTACACCTTC
CASSLVGGNYGYTF
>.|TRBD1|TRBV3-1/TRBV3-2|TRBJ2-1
TGTGCCAGCAGTGACAGGGTAATAGGTGAGCAGTTCTTC
CASSDRVIGEQFF
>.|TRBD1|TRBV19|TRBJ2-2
TGTGCCAGTAGTAGGTACCCGACAGGGGCGAACACCGGGGAGCTGTTTTTT
CASSRYPTGANTGELFF
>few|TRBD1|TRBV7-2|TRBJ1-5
TGTGCCAGCAGCTTAGCTAGGACAGGGGTTGTAGGGAGTCAGCCCCAGCATTTT
CASSLARTGVVGSQPQHF
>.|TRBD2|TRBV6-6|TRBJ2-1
TGTGCCAGCAGTTACTTCCTAGCGGAGCTCAATGAGCAGTTCTTC
CASSYFLAELNEQFF
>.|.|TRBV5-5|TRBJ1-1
TGTGCCAGCATCGTCAGGCCAACGTGGGACACTGAAGCTTTCTTT
CASIVRPTWDTEAFF
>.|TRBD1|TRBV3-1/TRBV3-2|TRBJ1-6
TGTGCCAGCAGCAAGGGACAGAGCTCCTATAATTCACCCCTCCACTTT
CASSKGQSSYNSPLHF
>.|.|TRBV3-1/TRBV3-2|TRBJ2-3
TGTGCCAGCAGCCAAGATGGGAGAGGGCAGTATTTT
CASSQDGRGQYF
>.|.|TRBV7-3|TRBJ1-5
TGTGCCAGCAGGCCCCCAGCTGGAGCCAATCAGCCCCAGCATTTT
CASRPPAGANQPQHF
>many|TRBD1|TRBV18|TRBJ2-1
TGTGCCAGCTCACCGACAGGGTACAATGAGCAGTTCTTC
CASSPTGYNEQFF
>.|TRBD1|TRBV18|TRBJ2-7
TGTGCCAGCCGCCGGGACAGGGGAGGCTACGAGCAGTACTTC
CASRRDRGGYEQYF
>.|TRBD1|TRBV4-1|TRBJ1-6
TGCGCCAGCAGCCAAGATTGGGGACAGGGAGAACCCCTCCACTTT
CASSQDWGQGEPLHF